This T cell receptor beta chain was recovered during a study of OX40 agonist ivuxolimab in advanced cancers. Only in-frame clones appear in the TCRdb table, and some are missing; sequencing was by immunoSEQ multiplex PCR. The sample lists about 19,000 clones, about 74% occurring once. Trimming shortened V by 1 base and J by 0 bases, and 9 bases separated the two germline ends. Looked up from germline, CDR1 is SNHLY and CDR2 is FYNNEI. The CDR3 sequence is 15 residues long. The sequenced sample was CD4+ or CD8+ T cells sorted from blood, obtained in a trial of the OX40 agonist ivuxolimab. The gene calls are TRBV2 and TRBJ1-1, with D unclear. This clonotype was sampled from an adult with an advanced solid tumor such as melanoma, head and neck, liver or kidney cancer. The CDR3 DNA is TGTGCCAGCAGTGAAGACGAAGGGTTGAACACTGAAGCTTTCTTT. It translates to CASSEDEGLNTEAFF.